Detailed here is one T cell receptor beta chain. In this sample, this clonotype turned up many times. There is no known antigen for this receptor. Per-base qualities were not stored, and no clone one base away is much larger. Library preparation was by 5' RACE. Sequencing used an Illumina HiSeq 2500. A second 7 to 11 cycle PCR used a sample-barcoded 5' primer and a J-beta primer mix. A unique molecular identifier was introduced onto each TCR beta cDNA molecule by a template-switch 5' adaptor carrying 12 random nucleotides. Each sample yielded at least 2.5 million CDR3-containing paired-end reads. All of the RNA was converted into first-strand cDNA using the Mint cDNA synthesis kit, with a TRBC-specific oligonucleotide serving as the primer. After uracil-DNA glycosylase treatment, a first 18-cycle PCR used universal primers M1SS and BC2_uni_R on all cDNA. From the authors' description of their analysis: Normalization of each sample was performed by random selection of 1 million high-quality reads, each carrying a distinct molecular identifier. Instead of being binned into consensus sequences, reads with shared molecular identifiers were discarded. MiTCR, set to a Q25 quality threshold and the strictest error-elimination algorithm, was used for CDR3 identification, clonotype clustering and error correction. A nonparametric unseen species model using Euler transformation provided a lower-bound estimate of total TCR beta diversity. The raw public data were reprocessed by TCRdb itself: fastp quality trimming at Q25, MiXCR clonotype calling, in-frame beta chains only. Identical CDR3 protein sequences are pooled into one entry, listed with their most common genes and DNA. None of the V and J calls come from the authors' own analysis; TCRdb made them. In this sample the table shows roughly 680,000 distinct CDR3 sequences, around 52% of which occur a single time. The ten biggest clones cover about 14% of the sample.

This sample was included in a study of blood T cells in healthy people across ages (dated by TCRdb to between 2015 and 2017). For the study in its entirety: In model experiments, roughly one uniquely barcoded TCR beta cDNA molecule per two T cells was captured by template switching. To track age-related changes in TCR beta repertoire diversity, the study relied on deep sequencing normalized with unique cDNA molecular identifiers. The donors were divided into four age groups: young (average roughly 17 years), middle-aged (approximately 41), aged (roughly 66) and long-lived (about 79). To avoid experimental bias, donors of different ages were randomly spread across the sequencing lanes. For two donors (one aged 18 to 30 and one aged 80 or older), the study analyzed two additional independent replicas of 1 million unique cDNA reads from the same blood draw.

V and J are truncated by 9 bases and 2 bases respectively, leaving an intervening sequence of 9 bases. According to the germline V gene, CDR1 reads ENHRY and CDR2 reads SYGVKD. The CDR3, cysteine through phenylalanine, is 12 amino acids long. This entry keeps only the CDR3 DNA: 36 bases, framed from base 1. The donors were about 40 Caucasian individuals from Russia, aged roughly 6 to 100 years, who were systemically healthy. Roughly 9.5 milliliters of peripheral blood were drawn from each donor into EDTA-treated Vacutainer tubes. Ficoll-Paque density-gradient centrifugation was used to isolate PBMCs, with at least 6.5 million obtained per sample. Total RNA, at least 6 micrograms per sample, was extracted from PBMCs with Trizol reagent. The percentages of naive CD45RAhigh/CD27high T cells were determined by flow cytometry on a PBMC aliquot from every donor. Overall study outcomes, separate from this receptor: Compared with the aged group, the long-lived group had more naive CD4+ T cells, fewer expanded clones and increased TCR diversity, suggesting age selection. Bulk unsorted PBMC profiling prevented conclusive comparison of naive and antigen-experienced compartments. Estimates of total diversity from one million sequenced T cells were regarded as lower bounds and underestimates. As age increased, observed TCR beta diversity per million T cells dropped in a roughly linear way, and a significant reduction was already evident by age roughly 40. The percentage of naive T cells measured by flow cytometry correlated strongly with observed TCR beta diversity. The CMV infection status of donors was not known, potentially confounding age-related changes in expanded clonotypes.

The V and J segments used are TRBV10-3 and TRBJ2-3; the D call is possibly TRBD1 or TRBD2, each sharing 6 bases. The sequence was obtained from a woman older than 75 in good health. Input material: blood. The nucleotide sequence is TGTGCCATAGGGGGGATCACAGATACGCAGTATTTT. It translates to CAIGGITDTQYF.